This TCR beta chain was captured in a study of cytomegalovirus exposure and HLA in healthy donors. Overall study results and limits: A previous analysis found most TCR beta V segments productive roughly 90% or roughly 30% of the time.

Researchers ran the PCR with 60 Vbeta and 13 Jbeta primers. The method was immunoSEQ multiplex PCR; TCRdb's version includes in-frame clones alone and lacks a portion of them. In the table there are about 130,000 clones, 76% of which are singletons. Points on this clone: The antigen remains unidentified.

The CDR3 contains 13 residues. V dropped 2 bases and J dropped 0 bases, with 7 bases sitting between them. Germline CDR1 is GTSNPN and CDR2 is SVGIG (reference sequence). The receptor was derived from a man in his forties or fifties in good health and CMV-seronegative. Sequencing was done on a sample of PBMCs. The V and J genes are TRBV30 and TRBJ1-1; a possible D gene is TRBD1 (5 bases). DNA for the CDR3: TGTGCCTGGAGTAGGGGATTGAACACTGAAGCTTTCTTT. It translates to CAWSRGLNTEAFF. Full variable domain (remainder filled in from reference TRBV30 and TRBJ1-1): SQTIHQWPATLVQPVGSPLSLECTVEGTSNPNLYWYRQAAGRGLQLLFYSVGIGQISSEVPQNLSASRPQDRQFILSSKKLLLSDSGFYLCAWSRGLNTEAFFGQGTRLTVV.